This TCR beta chain stems from a study of cytomegalovirus exposure and HLA in healthy donors. PCR was performed using 60 Vbeta and 13 Jbeta primers. The method was immunoSEQ multiplex PCR; TCRdb's version includes in-frame clones alone and lacks a portion of them. This table holds roughly 180,000 clones, roughly 80% found once. Points on this clone: The sample contains more than one DNA sequence encoding this CDR3.

Sequencing was done on a sample of PBMCs. The receptor was isolated from a female donor in good health and CMV-seronegative.

The CDR3 sequence: CASSLALAGAYNEQFF. CDR3 nucleotides: TGTGCCAGCAGCTTAGCCCTAGCGGGAGCCTACAATGAGCAGTTCTTC. This chain links TRBV7-9 with TRBJ2-1; 10 bases line up with TRBD2. Germline values: CDR1 SEHNR, CDR2 FQNEAQ (reference sequence). J was trimmed by 2 bases and V by 0 bases; bases with no gene match: 1. The CDR3 covers 16 residues.